The 23 T cell receptor beta chains reported below all come from one sample, sequenced in a study of tumor and adjacent non-tumor tissue in lung cancer. This sample's RNA came from whole unsorted tissue. The library came from three nested PCR rounds adapted from ARM-PCR protocols. TCRdb independently ran MiXCR on the multiplex PCR reads; one entry per CDR3 protein. Of under 100,000 distinct CDR3 sequences in the sample, 65% to 75% were seen once. The specimen sequenced was lung tumor tissue. Receptors were obtained from a woman aged 70-85 years with non-small cell lung cancer.

Details on this clonotype: The junction differs from germline at one of its ends, possibly a read error. The V and J genes are TRBV6-2 or TRBV6-3 and TRBJ2-1; 9 bases match TRBD2. Germline V gene data show CDR1 as MNHEY and CDR2 as SVGEGT. CDR3 length: 17 residues. In DNA, the CDR3 is TGTGCCAGCGGTTATATTAGAGCGGGAGGCCACTACAATGAGCAGTTCTTC. Protein sequence: CASGYIRAGGHYNEQFF.

The V gene is TRBV11-2, the J gene TRBJ2-1, with TRBD2 identical over 9 bases. The CDR3 extends over 15 amino acids. Germline values: CDR1 SGHAT, CDR2 FQNNGV. DNA of the CDR3: TGTTCCTGCAGCTTAAAAGCGGGAGGTTACAATGAGCAGTTCTTC. As protein: CSCSLKAGGYNEQFF.

The sample holds a few counts of this clonotype. The rearrangement joins TRBV20-1 to TRBJ2-1; maybe TRBD1 (5 bases). The CDR3 totals 16 residues. Between the trimmed V and J ends, which lost 4 bases and 8 bases, there was a span of 24 bases. Germline assignment: CDR1 DFQATT and CDR2 SNEGSKA (reference sequence). CDR3 region: CSATPSDRQGEDEQFF. The CDR3 nucleotides read TGCAGTGCTACCCCATCGGATCGTCAGGGTGAGGATGAGCAGTTCTTC.

This clonotype was counted only a few times. A much larger clone differs by one base, so this may be a read error. The V call is TRBV12-3 or TRBV12-4, the J call TRBJ2-7, with TRBD1 as a possible D gene (5 bases). The ends were cut back, 3 bases at V and 6 bases at J, with 12 bases in the middle. The CDR3 has 13 residues. CDR3 in amino acids: CASSLAQGCEQYF. In nucleotides, the CDR3 is TGTGCCAGCAGTTTGGCTCAGGGCTGCGAGCAGTACTTC.

As for this clonotype: Sequence at one end of the junction differs from germline and may be a read error. J is TRBJ2-1 and V is TRBV7-8; D may be TRBD2 (6 bases). Germline assignment: CDR1 SGHVS and CDR2 FQNEAQ. The CDR3 consists of 16 residues. The CDR3 loop is CASSLVVPSDYNEQFF. DNA of the CDR3: TGTGCCAGCAGCTTAGTGGTACCTAGCGACTACAATGAACAGTTCTTC.

The rearrangement links TRBV29-1 to TRBJ2-3, with D tentatively TRBD1 (6 bases). The CDR3 is 14 residues long. Germline loops: CDR1 SQVTM, CDR2 ANQGSEA. The germline V and J ends were trimmed by 7 bases and 4 bases, with 18 bases remaining between them. CDR3 DNA: TGCAGCGCTGCCGTGTTCAGGGGAGCAGATACGCAGTATTTT. Protein sequence: CSAAVFRGADTQYF.

The J gene is TRBJ2-5, the V gene TRBV4-2; 7 bases fit TRBD2. Germline CDR1 LGHNA, CDR2 YNFKEQ. CDR3 length equals 16 residues. Losses at the gene ends were 1 base for V and 0 bases for J; bases not matched to a gene: 5. This CDR3 reads CASSQGAAGYQETQYF. The CDR3 DNA reads as TGTGCCAGCAGCCAAGGGGCAGCGGGATACCAAGAGACCCAGTACTTC.

This clonotype has just one count. An end of the junction does not agree with germline; a read error may underlie this. V and J are TRBV10-3 and TRBJ2-1, with D tentatively TRBD1 (6 bases). Germline loops: CDR1 ENHRY, CDR2 SYGVKD. This CDR3 is built from 16 residues. CDR3 in DNA: TGTCCCATCAGTGAGAAGGCAGGGGAAAGCTACAATGAGCAGTTCTTC. Its translation: CPISEKAGESYNEQFF.

For this clonotype: Compared with germline, one end of the junction differs, possibly owing to a read error. The CDR3 nucleotides read TGTGCCGTCAGTGAGGGAGGAGCGGGGAACAATGAGCAGTTCTTC. Encoded protein: CAVSEGGAGNNEQFF. The chain carries TRBV10-3 and TRBJ2-1, with 7 bases identical to TRBD2. Germline-derived CDR1 and CDR2 are ENHRY and SYGVKD. This CDR3 is built from 15 residues.

Details on this clonotype: Given the absence of the conserved phenylalanine or tryptophan at the CDR3 end, a read error is likely. The DNA is omitted, as the CDR3 cannot be located on it reliably, and the CDR3 follows TCRdb's listing. This chain links TRBV6-5 with TRBJ1-1. Inclusive of both ends, the CDR3 amounts to 13 amino acids. Per the germline V gene, CDR1 is MNHEY and CDR2 is SVGAGI. CDR3 protein: CASSYPAAAETFL.

A remark on this clonotype: A read error may account for a junction end that differs from germline. CDR3 in amino acids: CASSGGGVYYNEQSF. DNA for the CDR3: TGTGCCAGTAGTGGCGGGGGAGTCTACTACAATGAGCAGTCCTTC. This chain links TRBV6-5 with TRBJ2-1, with 7 bases matching TRBD2. CDR3 length equals 15 residues. The germline CDR1 and CDR2 sequences are MNHEY and SVGAGI.

This clonotype was recorded a few times. Its ends do not fully match the called genes, so a read error is possible. The genes are TRBV11-1 and TRBJ2-4, with D possibly TRBD1 on 5 matching bases. From germline, CDR1 is SGHAT and CDR2 FQDESV (reference sequence). The CDR3 has 15 amino acids. This CDR3 reads CTSSPTGIAKNIQYF. The CDR3 DNA reads TGTACCAGCAGCCCAACAGGTATAGCCAAAAACATTCAGTACTTC. The full variable domain, completed using reference TRBV11-1 and TRBJ2-4, is EAEVAQSPRYKITEKSQAVAFWCDPISGHATLYWYRQILGQGPELLVQFQDESVVDDSQLPKDRFSAERLKGVDSTLKIQPAELGDSAMYLCTSSPTGIAKNIQYFGAGTRLSVL.

As for this clonotype: This clone may be a read error of a much larger clone one base away. V is TRBV20-1 and J is TRBJ1-1, with D possibly TRBD1 on 6 matching bases. Trimming pared 0 bases from V and 5 bases from J, leaving 13 bases between. The V gene's germline CDR1 is DFQATT and CDR2 SNEGSKA (reference sequence). This CDR3 has 14 amino acids. CDR3 nucleotide sequence: TGCAGTGCTAGAGAAAGGGGGGTAGGGACTGAAGCTTTCTTT. This encodes CSARERGVGTEAFF.

To note about this clonotype: An end of the junction differs from the germline gene, which may be a read error. This chain links TRBV4-1 with TRBJ2-1, with D tentatively TRBD1 (5 bases). This CDR3 comprises 15 residues. The germline V gene encodes CDR1 MGHRA and CDR2 YSYEKL. CDR3 bases: TGCGCCAGCTGCCAGGGTCAGAGCTCCCACAATGAGCAGTTCTTC. Amino acids: CASCQGQSSHNEQFF.

This clonotype has a count of ten or more. The chain uses TRBV6-5 and TRBJ1-2, with D possibly TRBD1 on 6 matching bases. Germline loops: CDR1 MNHEY, CDR2 SVGAGI. There are 15 residues in the CDR3. The ends were cut back, 7 bases at V and 1 base at J, with 16 bases in the middle. The CDR3 DNA sequence: TGTGCCAGCAACCACCGGACAGAAATTAACTATGGCTACACCTTC. Translation: CASNHRTEINYGYTF.

A note on this clonotype: One end of the junction does not line up with germline, which may come from a read error. The chain couples TRBV28 to TRBJ2-2; D gene uncertain. CDR1 is MDHEN, CDR2 SYDVKM, per germline. CDR3 length: 13 amino acids. CDR3 DNA: TGTGCCAGTAGTTATGGTGACACCGGGGAGCTGTTTTTT. It is translated as CASSYGDTGELFF.

Notes on this clonotype: Because it lacks the conserved phenylalanine or tryptophan at the end, this CDR3 is likely a read error. The limits of the CDR3 on the DNA are not certain, so only TCRdb's listed CDR3 is given. V and J are TRBV6-5 and TRBJ2-7; TRBD2, as called in the table, went unchecked against the DNA. The CDR3 is 16 residues long, ends included. The germline CDR1 and CDR2 sequences are MNHEY and SVGAGI. CDR3 residues: CASSYVVGGSSYEQYP.

This clonotype appeared a few times. A much more abundant neighbour one base away suggests this may be a read error. V usage is TRBV20-1 and J usage is TRBJ2-5; D call uncertain. Germline loops: CDR1 DFQATT, CDR2 SNEGSKA (reference sequence). This CDR3 has 11 amino acids. CDR3 protein: CNASSRETQYF. DNA of the CDR3: TGCAATGCAAGCAGTAGGGAGACCCAGTACTTC.

As regards this clonotype: No conserved phenylalanine or tryptophan is present at the end of the CDR3, so a read error is the likely explanation. This chain uses TRBV7-8 with TRBJ2-7; TRBD2 is a possible D gene (5 bases). The CDR3 is 13 amino acids. Germline loops: CDR1 SGHVS, CDR2 FQNEAQ. CDR3 DNA sequence: TGTACCAGCAGATTAGGACTGGCCTACGAGCAGTACTTG. This encodes CTSRLGLAYEQYL.

To note about this clonotype: A much bigger clone sits one base away, suggesting this may be a read error. This chain joins TRBV7-8 and TRBJ1-5, with a weak D call TRBD1 (6 bases). The V end lost 3 bases, the J end lost 5 bases, and 8 bases lay between the germline ends. This CDR3 has 13 amino acids. The germline CDR1 and CDR2 sequences are SGHVS and FQNEAQ. The CDR3 nucleotides are TGTGCCAGCAGCTTCAGGGGATATCAGCCCCAGCATTTT. This codes for CASSFRGYQPQHF.

Ten or more counts support this clonotype. The V and J genes are TRBV6-5 and TRBJ1-2; D may be TRBD1 (6 bases). Germline lookup yields CDR1 MNHEY and CDR2 SVGAGI. The V end lost 6 bases, the J end lost 7 bases, and 18 bases lay between the germline ends. CDR3 length: 14 residues. CDR3 residues: CASRPGGPNLGYTF. CDR3 bases: TGTGCCAGCAGACCTGGGGGGCCAAATCTTGGCTACACCTTC.

With regard to this clonotype: Relative to the germline gene, one junction end is altered; a read error may explain this. The genes are TRBV12-3 or TRBV12-4 and TRBJ2-5; D ambiguous. CDR3 length: 13 residues. The DNA for the CDR3 is TGTGCCGGCAGTTTAGGGCAGAACGAGACCCAGTACTTC. Protein product: CAGSLGQNETQYF.

About this clonotype: An end of the junction does not agree with germline; a read error may underlie this. The genes are TRBV11-2 and TRBJ2-7; 9 bases fit TRBD2. Germline V CDR1 and CDR2: SGHAT, FQNNGV. The CDR3 has 15 residues. Written as DNA, the CDR3 is TGTGTCAGCAACTCCTTAGTGGCGGGAGGGAACGAGCAGTACTTC. Translated: CVSNSLVAGGNEQYF.